This entry features one TCR beta chain sequence. Antigen: not known. This specimen belongs to a study of OX40 agonist ivuxolimab in advanced cancers. The wider study: Dose-escalation patients were diagnosed with hepatocellular carcinoma, melanoma, renal cell cancer or head and neck cancer. Study results and limitations: Within 6 weeks, CD4+ and CD8+ blood T cells expanded clonally at 0.1 to 3.0 mg/kg.

The protocol was immunoSEQ multiplex PCR, while the TCRdb copy is restricted to in-frame clones and leaves out a portion. This repertoire shows more than 70,000 clones, more than 65% found once; its top ten account for over 4%. The cohort excluded patients with autoimmune disease history or systemic immunosuppression. Germline V CDR1 and CDR2: SGHRS, YFSETQ. The CDR3 has 13 residues. With 4 bases removed from V and 1 base from J, the gap between germline ends came to 7 bases. The rearrangement links TRBV5-1 to TRBJ2-3; D remains ambiguous. The TCR was taken from an adult with an advanced solid tumor such as melanoma, head and neck, liver or kidney cancer. Sequenced material: CD4+ or CD8+ T cells sorted from blood, taken in a trial of the OX40 agonist ivuxolimab. The CDR3 is CASSAGGTDTQYF. The CDR3 DNA follows: TGCGCCAGCAGCGCCGGCGGCACAGATACGCAGTATTTT.